These 23 T cell receptor beta chains were sequenced from one sample in a study of T cell responses to AZD1222 COVID-19 vaccine. Only in-frame clones appear in the TCRdb table, and some are missing; sequencing was by immunoSEQ multiplex PCR. The sample includes under 200,000 clones, 90% seen only once; the top ten take over 1.2%. The material was peripheral blood, obtained on day 0 of AZD1222 vaccination. Receptors were obtained from an adult in good health.

V and J are TRBV30 and TRBJ1-3; unclear D gene. V was shortened by 0 bases and J by 0 bases, with 6 bases between the two germline ends. From germline, CDR1 is GTSNPN and CDR2 SVGIG (reference sequence). This CDR3 spans 14 amino acids. CDR3 bases: TGTGCCTGGAGTGTACTGTTCTCTGGAAACACCATATATTTT. This encodes CAWSVLFSGNTIYF.

The chain recombines TRBV28 with TRBJ1-5; 7 bases map to TRBD1. Germline-derived CDR1 and CDR2 are MDHEN and SYDVKM. The CDR3 consists of 15 residues. V shed 3 bases, J shed 5 bases, and the junction held 7 bases outside the gene matches. CDR3: CASSLVNRGDQPQHF. DNA of the CDR3: TGTGCCAGCAGTTTGGTCAACAGGGGTGATCAGCCCCAGCATTTT.

This chain links TRBV6-5 with TRBJ2-7; TRBD2 aligns across 9 bases. Germline values: CDR1 MNHEY, CDR2 SVGAGI. V dropped 7 bases and J dropped 4; count of bases not matched to a gene: 8. There are 14 residues in the CDR3. The CDR3 DNA follows: TGTGCCAGCAAGATAGCGGGGGACCTTTACGAGCAGTACTTC. As protein: CASKIAGDLYEQYF.

The DNA of the CDR3 is TGTGCCTTAGGAGAGACCCAGTACTTC. Translating gives CALGETQYF. The chain uses TRBV2 and TRBJ2-5; D gene uncertain. Germline CDR1 reads SNHLY; CDR2 reads FYNNEI. The V and J ends lost 11 bases and 4 bases respectively, with 5 bases between them. CDR3 size: 9 residues.

The chain has TRBV9 and TRBJ2-1; 7 bases map to TRBD1. Germline V gives CDR1 SGDLS, CDR2 YYNGEE. The CDR3 consists of 15 residues. V shed 4 bases, J shed 5 bases, and the junction held 9 bases outside the gene matches. CDR3 bases: TGTGCCAGCAGCCAAAAGGGACAGATGAACAATGAGCAGTTCTTC. It specifies CASSQKGQMNNEQFF.

The chain employs TRBV3-1 (or the pseudogene TRBV3-2) and TRBJ1-2, with D perhaps TRBD1 (6 bases). Trimming removed 2 bases from V and 6 bases from J, with 10 bases in between. Germline loops: CDR1 LGHDT, CDR2 YNNKEL (reference sequence). CDR3 length equals 13 residues. The CDR3 nucleotides read TGTGCCAGCAGCCAACTGGGGGCGGATGGCTACACCTTC. It specifies CASSQLGADGYTF.

This chain connects TRBV18 to TRBJ1-1; TRBD1 aligns across 7 bases. V dropped 3 bases and J dropped 1; count of bases not matched to a gene: 14. Germline values: CDR1 KGHSH, CDR2 LQKENI. This CDR3 spans 18 amino acids. CDR3 loop: CASSPLWQGGSSNTEAFF. The CDR3 DNA follows: TGTGCCAGCTCACCGTTGTGGCAGGGGGGTTCGTCGAACACTGAAGCTTTCTTT.

The chain combines TRBV18 with TRBJ2-5; D is perhaps TRBD1 or TRBD2 (6 bases each). The CDR3 is made up of 12 amino acids. Trimming cost V 11 bases and J 1 base, with 11 bases left between them. From germline, CDR1 is KGHSH and CDR2 LQKENI. CDR3 in amino acids: CASRGPQETQYF. As DNA, the CDR3 is TGTGCCTCACGGGGGCCCCAAGAGACCCAGTACTTC.

V usage is TRBV5-8 and J usage is TRBJ1-2; the D gene is possibly TRBD1 (5 bases). Germline V lookup: CDR1 SGHTS, CDR2 YDEGEE. Trimming pared 4 bases from V and 3 bases from J, leaving 13 bases between. The CDR3 spans 14 residues. The CDR3 coding sequence is TGTGCCAGCAGCCGAGGCCTGGGGGACTATGGCTACACCTTC. It encodes CASSRGLGDYGYTF.

In its sample, this clone was seen once. The chain employs TRBV24-1 and TRBJ2-1; D unresolved. This CDR3 contains 17 residues. V was shortened by 3 bases and J by 0 bases, with 14 bases between the two germline ends. The germline gives CDR1 KGHDR, CDR2 SFDVKD. CDR3 amino acids: CATSDPQVRSSYNEQFF. In nucleotides, the CDR3 is TGTGCCACCAGTGATCCGCAAGTTAGAAGCTCCTACAATGAGCAGTTCTTC.

This clone was observed a few times. The chain employs TRBV11-2 and TRBJ2-7; tentative D call: TRBD2 (6 bases). Germline V gene lookup returns CDR1 SGHAT and CDR2 FQNNGV. The CDR3 spans 15 residues. V was shortened by 5 bases and J by 3 bases, with 17 bases between the two germline ends. The CDR3: CASSRRGRGSYEQYF. CDR3 sequence (DNA): TGTGCCAGCAGCCGCCGAGGGCGGGGTAGCTACGAGCAGTACTTC.

This clone showed up just a few times. The genes are TRBV7-2 and TRBJ1-2; perhaps TRBD1 as D (5 bases). CDR1 and CDR2 from the germline V gene are SGHTA and FQGNSA. V was pared by 3 bases and J by 2 bases, with 19 bases between. The CDR3 covers 17 residues. CDR3: CASSFQFGQGGNYGYTF. Here the CDR3 DNA reads TGTGCCAGCAGCTTCCAGTTCGGGCAGGGAGGAAACTATGGCTACACCTTC.

This chain connects TRBV2 to TRBJ1-2, with D tentatively TRBD1 (6 bases). The V end was cut by 7 bases, the J end by 0 bases, with 15 bases between. The CDR3 has 15 amino acids. Germline assignment: CDR1 SNHLY and CDR2 FYNNEI. The CDR3 bases are TGTGCCAGCACCTGGGGGACAATTGCTAACTATGGCTACACCTTC. Encoded protein: CASTWGTIANYGYTF.

The chain recombines TRBV7-2 with TRBJ2-1; 13 bases are a match to TRBD2. Germline V gene sequence: CDR1 SGHTA, CDR2 FQGNSA. The CDR3 length is 19 residues. The trim removed 1 base at V and 0 bases at J, leaving 6 bases unmatched. This chain's CDR3 is CASSLGPTSGGSSYNEQFF. Written as DNA, the CDR3 is TGTGCCAGCAGCTTAGGACCGACTAGCGGGGGGTCCTCCTACAATGAGCAGTTCTTC.

The table lists this clone with a count of one. This chain joins TRBV3-1 (or the pseudogene TRBV3-2) and TRBJ1-2, with TRBD1 as a possible D gene (5 bases). CDR1 and CDR2 from the germline V gene are LGHDT and YNNKEL (reference sequence). The CDR3 runs 15 residues. V dropped 4 bases and J dropped 7 bases, with 19 bases sitting between them. CDR3 sequence (DNA): TGTGCCAGCAGCCTTTCCGACAGTGGTCGGAGTGGCTACACCTTC. It yields the protein CASSLSDSGRSGYTF.

The CDR3 nucleotides are TGCGCCAGCAGCTTGGCCGATAGTAGGATAGGGGGTTATTTGGACACCGGGGAGCTGTTTTTT. It encodes CASSLADSRIGGYLDTGELFF. The rearrangement uses TRBV5-1 and TRBJ2-2, with a possible D match to TRBD1 (6 bases). CDR1 is SGHRS, CDR2 YFSETQ, per germline. The CDR3 is 21 residues long. The V end was cut by 0 bases, the J end by 3 bases, with 27 bases between.

This rearrangement joins TRBV30 to TRBJ2-2; tentatively, D is TRBD1 (5 bases). Trimming stripped 3 bases from V and 4 bases from J, with 6 bases between. The CDR3 is 12 residues long. CDR1 is GTSNPN, CDR2 SVGIG, per germline (reference sequence). The CDR3 nucleotides read TGTGCCTGGAGGGACATCACCGGGGAGCTGTTTTTT. Protein sequence: CAWRDITGELFF.

The chain carries TRBV2 and TRBJ1-5; D perhaps matches TRBD1 (5 bases). CDR1 is SNHLY and CDR2 is FYNNEI in the germline V gene. V lost 8 bases and J lost 4, with 12 bases in between. This CDR3 region has 13 residues. This CDR3 is CASLGGVNQPQHF. The CDR3 coding sequence is TGTGCCAGCCTGGGGGGGGTGAATCAGCCCCAGCATTTT.

This clone was seen a handful of times. The chain is built from TRBV21-1 and TRBJ2-3; the D call TRBD1 from the table was never checked on the DNA. TRBV21-1 is assigned pseudogene status. The CDR3 runs to 17 residues. The CDR3 DNA sequence: TGTGCCAGCAGCAAAAAAAATGGCCGCTTAATGCCAGATACGCAGTATTTT. Its protein is CASSKKNGRLMPDTQYF.

The CDR3 DNA sequence: TGTGCCAGCAGCGCTTGTGAGGACGTTCGCCGGTTGGAGACCCAGTACTTC. Amino acids: CASSACEDVRRLETQYF. The V and J genes are TRBV21-1 and TRBJ2-5. TRBV21-1 is designated a pseudogene. The CDR3 runs 17 residues.

In this sample, this clone turned up a few times. The chain employs TRBV2 and TRBJ2-1, with 9 bases lining up with TRBD2. CDR3 size: 15 residues. The V gene end was trimmed by 7 bases and the J gene end by 0 bases; junction bases not matched to a gene: 4. Germline CDR1 SNHLY, CDR2 FYNNEI. This CDR3 reads CASISSGDSYNEQFF. The CDR3 DNA is TGTGCCAGCATTTCTAGCGGGGACTCCTACAATGAGCAGTTCTTC.

The chain combines TRBV9 with TRBJ2-7; 8 bases align to TRBD1. With 4 bases clipped from V and 1 base from J, the junction kept 10 bases outside the gene matches. Germline CDR1 is SGDLS and CDR2 is YYNGEE. CDR3 length: 16 residues. The chain's CDR3 is CASSPSSGQGSYEQYF. CDR3 coding DNA: TGTGCCAGCAGCCCCTCCAGCGGACAGGGATCCTACGAGCAGTACTTC.

The V call is TRBV28, the J call TRBJ2-7; D remains unclear. The germline CDR1 and CDR2 sequences are MDHEN and SYDVKM. V lost 6 bases, J lost 2 bases, and 11 bases lay in between. The CDR3 runs 13 residues. CDR3 nucleotide sequence: TGTGCCAGCAGCCATGGGTCAGCCTACGAGCAGTACTTC. This sequence encodes CASSHGSAYEQYF.